One sample yielded the 13 T cell receptor beta chains listed below, sequenced in a study of T cell responses to AZD1222 COVID-19 vaccine (dated by TCRdb to the early 2020s). To prepare the library, the immunoSEQ multiplex PCR assay was applied. The table comes from immuneACCESS by way of TCRdb, which keeps in-frame sequences with V and J called. Part of the clones is missing from these tables; in studies checked, under half for an unresolved V gene and the rest for unknown reasons. The sample yields more than 110,000 clones; about 88% were counted once. The ten largest make up 4% to 5% of the sample. This specimen's time point label, interpreted: baseline before first vaccination. The sample was peripheral blood, taken on day 0 of AZD1222 vaccination. The receptors shown here come from an adult in good health.

This clone has more than one count but fewer than ten. The chain couples TRBV18 to TRBJ1-2; D is unclear. This CDR3 contains 19 residues. Trimming pared 3 bases from V and 2 bases from J, leaving 25 bases between. The germline CDR1 and CDR2 sequences are KGHSH and LQKENI. The CDR3 sequence is CASSPDIKTTTQPNYGYTF. CDR3 bases: TGTGCCAGCTCACCCGACATTAAAACAACGACACAGCCCAACTATGGCTACACCTTC.

This clone was counted only a few times. The chain is built from TRBV6-5 and TRBJ1-2; D is unresolved. CDR1 and CDR2 from the germline V gene are MNHEY and SVGAGI. The CDR3 is 15 amino acids. V gave up 4 bases and J gave up 0 bases, with 12 bases separating them. For the CDR3, the DNA is TGTGCCAGCAGTTGGAGAGGTGGCGCTAACTATGGCTACACCTTC. Protein product: CASSWRGGANYGYTF.

The chain links TRBV9 to TRBJ2-1; 13 bases map to TRBD2. Trimming at V came to 1 base and at J to 1 base, leaving 2 bases not matched to a gene. The CDR3 consists of 17 residues. Germline V gives CDR1 SGDLS, CDR2 YYNGEE. CDR3 bases: TGTGCCAGCAGCGTAACTAGCGGGAGGGGATCCTACAATGAGCAGTTCTTC. It is translated as CASSVTSGRGSYNEQFF.

The V call is TRBV30, the J call TRBJ1-2, with D uncertain. V was pared by 4 bases and J by 7 bases, with 16 bases between. Germline V gene lookup returns CDR1 GTSNPN and CDR2 SVGIG (reference sequence). The CDR3 runs to 13 residues. This CDR3 is CAWKPRSLGGYTF. The CDR3 nucleotides are TGTGCCTGGAAACCCCGGAGCTTGGGTGGCTACACCTTC.

This clone was seen a single time. The rearrangement joins TRBV2 to TRBJ1-3; no reliable D call. CDR1 and CDR2 (germline): SNHLY, FYNNEI. CDR3 length equals 11 residues. Trimming took 6 bases from V and 9 from J, leaving 9 bases between them. Here the CDR3 reads CASRASSTIYF. CDR3 in DNA: TGTGCCAGCAGGGCGTCGAGCACCATATATTTT.

The chain links TRBV24-1 to TRBJ2-1; unclear D gene. Germline V gene sequence: CDR1 KGHDR, CDR2 SFDVKD. V dropped 0 bases and J dropped 11 bases, with 10 bases sitting between them. CDR3 length: 13 residues. CDR3 DNA: TGTGCCACCAGTGATTTGTATTCAGATAAGCAGTTCTTC. Translation gives CATSDLYSDKQFF.

The chain has TRBV15 and TRBJ1-1; D might be TRBD1 (5 bases). The ends were cut back, 0 bases at V and 4 bases at J, with 18 bases in the middle. The germline CDR1 and CDR2 sequences are LNHNV and YYDKDF (reference sequence). This CDR3 has 17 amino acids. In nucleotides, the CDR3 is TGTGCCACCAGCAGAGATCCAGGGACGAGGTTTGGCACTGAAGCTTTCTTT. Translating it yields CATSRDPGTRFGTEAFF.

This chain connects TRBV11-2 to TRBJ1-2; TRBD1 matches at 8 bases. The CDR3 consists of 15 residues. Trimming at V came to 3 bases and at J to 2 bases, leaving 5 bases not matched to a gene. The germline V gene has CDR1 SGHAT and CDR2 FQNNGV. The CDR3 region is CASSFNQGANYGYTF. CDR3 DNA sequence: TGTGCCAGCAGCTTCAACCAGGGGGCGAACTATGGCTACACCTTC.

The chain couples TRBV2 to TRBJ1-5; tentatively, D is TRBD1 (6 bases). This CDR3 spans 16 amino acids. V was pared by 0 bases and J by 5 bases, with 14 bases between. The germline gives CDR1 SNHLY, CDR2 FYNNEI. The CDR3 reads CASSEALRGGDQPQHF. The CDR3 nucleotides read TGTGCCAGCAGTGAAGCGCTTAGAGGGGGGGATCAGCCCCAGCATTTT.

The rearrangement uses TRBV27 and TRBJ2-7; tentatively, D is TRBD2 (5 bases). With 4 bases removed from V and 2 bases from J, the gap between germline ends came to 15 bases. This CDR3 contains 15 residues. Germline-derived CDR1 and CDR2 are MNHEY and SMNVEV (reference sequence). The CDR3 protein is CASSSPRRDTYEQYF. CDR3 nucleotides: TGTGCCAGCAGTTCTCCTCGTCGGGATACCTACGAGCAGTACTTC.

This chain joins TRBV28 and TRBJ2-4, with D maybe TRBD2 (6 bases). The CDR3 covers 15 residues. In germline, CDR1 is MDHEN, CDR2 SYDVKM. Trimming pared 8 bases from V and 0 bases from J, leaving 14 bases between. As DNA, the CDR3 is TGTGCCAGCCGAGACGGGAGACTAGCCAAAAACATTCAGTACTTC. Its protein is CASRDGRLAKNIQYF.

This clone has a count of ten or more. The V call is TRBV28, the J call TRBJ2-2; 7 positions agree with TRBD2. The V and J ends lost 5 bases and 4 bases, in that order; junction bases with no gene match: 7. Per the germline V gene, CDR1 is MDHEN and CDR2 is SYDVKM. The CDR3 contains 15 residues. As DNA, the CDR3 is TGTGCCAGCAGTCCCGGGGGGAAAGTCACCGGGGAGCTGTTTTTT. It specifies CASSPGGKVTGELFF.

The chain joins TRBV6-5 to TRBJ1-5, with D unclear. This CDR3 comprises 13 residues. Germline lookup yields CDR1 MNHEY and CDR2 SVGAGI. Between the trimmed V and J ends, which lost 6 bases and 4 bases, there was a span of 10 bases. The CDR3 region has the DNA TGTGCCAGCAGCTTTACGCTTAATCAGCCCCAGCATTTT. This encodes CASSFTLNQPQHF.